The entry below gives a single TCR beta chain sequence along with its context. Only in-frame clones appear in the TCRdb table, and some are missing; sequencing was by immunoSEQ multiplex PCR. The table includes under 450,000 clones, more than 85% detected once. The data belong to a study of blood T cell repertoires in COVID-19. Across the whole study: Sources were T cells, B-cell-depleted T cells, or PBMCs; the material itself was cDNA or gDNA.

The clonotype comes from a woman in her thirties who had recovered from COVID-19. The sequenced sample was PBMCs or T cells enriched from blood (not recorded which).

The CDR3 loop is CASSVAEYQPQHF. The CDR3, as DNA: TGTGCCAGCAGCGTAGCAGAATATCAGCCCCAGCATTTT. The V and J genes are TRBV9 and TRBJ1-5; D not certain. Trimming cost V 0 bases and J 5 bases, with 6 bases left between them. Germline V gene data show CDR1 as SGDLS and CDR2 as YYNGEE. The CDR3 covers 13 residues. Together with reference TRBV9 and TRBJ1-5, the CDR3 gives the full variable domain: DSGVTQTPKHLITATGQRVTLRCSPRSGDLSVYWYQQSLDQGLQFLIQYYNGEERAKGNILERFSAQQFPDLHSELNLSSLELGDSALYFCASSVAEYQPQHFGDGTRLSIL.